The 7 T cell receptor beta chains below were found in one sample sequenced in a study of T cells in Graves' hyperthyroidism and ophthalmopathy. Regions amplified from RNA transcripts were the TCR beta CDR3 regions. RT-PCR in the first round (using the HTBI primer set) targeted the TCR CDR3. TCRdb independently ran MiXCR on the multiplex PCR reads; one entry per CDR3 protein. The sample lists around 250,000 distinct CDR3 sequences; more than 14% were seen once. Sequencing was performed on blood. The receptor set was obtained from a woman aged 40 to 50 with Graves' hyperthyroidism that later progressed to Graves' ophthalmopathy.

For this clonotype: An end of the junction does not agree with germline; a read error may underlie this. The chain has TRBV19 and TRBJ2-7; tentative D call: TRBD2 (6 bases). The CDR3 sequence is 14 residues long. Germline V gene sequence: CDR1 LNHDA, CDR2 SQIVND (reference sequence). CDR3: CDSSIALGLYEQYF. In DNA, the CDR3 is TGTGACAGTAGTATAGCTCTGGGACTCTACGAGCAGTACTTC.

The chain employs TRBV19 and TRBJ2-3, with D hard to call. The CDR3 has 14 amino acids. The V end lost 2 bases, the J end lost 2 bases, and 8 bases lay between the germline ends. The germline CDR1 and CDR2 sequences are LNHDA and SQIVND (reference sequence). Here the CDR3 reads CASSITQFTDTQYF. The DNA for the CDR3 is TGTGCCAGTAGTATAACGCAGTTCACAGATACGCAGTATTTT. Full variable domain (rest looked up from reference TRBV19 and TRBJ2-3): DGGITQSPKYLFRKEGQNVTLSCEQNLNHDAMYWYRQDPGQGLRLIYYSQIVNDFQKGDIAEGYSVSREKKESFPLTVTSAQKNPTAFYLCASSITQFTDTQYFGPGTRLTVL.

This clonotype came up many times. This chain uses TRBV3-1 with TRBJ1-1; 7 nucleotides agree with TRBD1. CDR3 length equals 14 residues. V lost 1 base and J lost 1; bases outside the gene matches: 0. CDR1 LGHDT and CDR2 YNNKEL come from the germline V gene (reference sequence). DNA of the CDR3: TGTGCCAGCAGCCAAGGGGACAGGAACACTGAAGCTTTCTTT. Its translation: CASSQGDRNTEAFF.

This clonotype was recorded at least ten times. The chain employs TRBV11-2 and TRBJ2-5, with 10 bases aligning to TRBD2. The CDR3 has 16 residues. In germline, CDR1 is SGHAT, CDR2 FQNNGV. The trim removed 5 bases at V and 1 base at J, leaving 7 bases unmatched. CDR3 nucleotides: TGTGCCAGCAGCACGGGACTAGCGTTGATCCAAGAGACCCAGTACTTC. Encoded protein: CASSTGLALIQETQYF.

The CDR3 here is CASSPRLAGGRSGETQYF. The CDR3 bases are TGTGCCAGCTCACCACGGCTAGCTGGAGGTCGGAGCGGTGAGACCCAGTACTTC. This sequence joins TRBV18 and TRBJ2-5; D perhaps matches TRBD2 (5 bases). Trimming pared 1 base from V and 5 bases from J, leaving 23 bases between. CDR1 and CDR2 from the germline V gene are KGHSH and LQKENI. This CDR3 has 18 residues.

The chain joins TRBV5-1 to TRBJ2-3; D remains unclear. V was cut by 0 bases and J by 6 bases, with 17 bases left in between. The CDR3 has 16 amino acids. Germline V lookup: CDR1 SGHRS, CDR2 YFSETQ. This chain's CDR3 is CASSLGAFPSTDTQYF. As DNA, the CDR3 is TGCGCCAGCAGCTTGGGGGCCTTCCCCTCCACCGATACGCAGTATTTT.

Many counts were recorded for this clonotype. J is TRBJ2-1 and V is TRBV7-9; D may be TRBD1 or TRBD2 (6 bases each). Germline V lookup: CDR1 SEHNR, CDR2 FQNEAQ (reference sequence). Trimming cost V 8 bases and J 5 bases, with 16 bases left between them. The CDR3 extends over 14 amino acids. The CDR3 coding sequence is TGTGCCAGCGCCCGTTACAGGGAGGACAATGAGCAGTTCTTC. This codes for CASARYREDNEQFF.